This T cell receptor beta chain was identified during a study of somatic mutations in cytotoxic T cells in rheumatoid arthritis. V shed 0 bases and J shed 0 bases, with 10 bases lying between them. Germline V gene data show CDR1 as SQVTM and CDR2 as ANQGSEA. The CDR3 length is 15 residues. Profiled with immunoSEQ multiplex PCR; TCRdb holds only in-frame clones, not every one. The sample has fewer than 20,000 clones; about four fifths are singletons. This chain links TRBV29-1 with TRBJ2-3; D uncertain. This clonotype was obtained from an adult with rheumatoid arthritis. Source material: CD8+ T cells sorted from blood. The CDR3 region is CSVEEYASSTDTQYF. CDR3 nucleotide sequence: TGCAGCGTTGAAGAATACGCCTCTAGCACAGATACGCAGTATTTT.